Listed below are T cell receptor beta chains from one sample, sequenced in a study of blood T cell repertoires in COVID-19. Assay: immunoSEQ multiplex PCR; the TCRdb copy retains only in-frame clones and omits some. The repertoire has 140,000 to 150,000 clones, around 86% of them found once; the top ten carry about 7.5%. Material for sequencing was peripheral blood. All receptors come from a human donor in a cohort sampled during active COVID-19. Each CDR3 is given with its conserved first and last residue. The D gene is left open where the match is weak. For some rows the clone size is stated as once, few or many, or as a class when expanded; others skip it.

D gene: NA
J gene: TRBJ2-1
V gene: TRBV19
clone size: NA
CDR3 protein: CASSLEPYNEQFF
CDR3 DNA: TGTGCCAGTAGCTTAGAACCCTACAATGAGCAGTTCTTC

D gene: NA
J gene: TRBJ1-6
V gene: TRBV7-7
clone size: NA
CDR3 protein: CASSLERGSYNSPLHF
CDR3 DNA: TGTGCCAGCAGCTTAGAAAGGGGCTCCTATAATTCACCCCTCCACTTT

D gene: NA
J gene: TRBJ1-4
V gene: TRBV27
clone size: NA
CDR3 protein: CASSRKSVREKLFF
CDR3 DNA: TGTGCCAGCAGTCGTAAGTCGGTTCGGGAAAAACTGTTTTTT

D gene: TRBD1
J gene: TRBJ1-2
V gene: TRBV28
clone size: NA
CDR3 protein: CASSLRSPTGVGGYTF
CDR3 DNA: TGTGCCAGCAGTTTACGGAGTCCGACAGGGGTGGGTGGCTACACCTTC

D gene: NA
J gene: TRBJ1-4
V gene: TRBV5-6
clone size: NA
CDR3 protein: CASSLGPPINEKLFF
CDR3 DNA: TGTGCCAGCAGCTTGGGCCCTCCTATTAATGAAAAACTGTTTTTT

D gene: NA
J gene: TRBJ1-4
V gene: TRBV5-5
clone size: few
CDR3 protein: CASSLGGGSEKLFF
CDR3 DNA: TGTGCCAGCAGCTTGGGCGGGGGAAGTGAAAAACTGTTTTTT

D gene: NA
J gene: TRBJ2-7
V gene: TRBV19
clone size: once
CDR3 protein: CASSITRAALVEQYF
CDR3 DNA: TGTGCCAGTAGTATAACGCGGGCCGCGCTGGTCGAGCAGTACTTC

D gene: NA
J gene: TRBJ2-1
V gene: TRBV6-2/TRBV6-3
clone size: NA
CDR3 protein: CASSPLPLGSSYNEQFF
CDR3 DNA: TGTGCCAGCAGTCCGCTCCCTCTTGGGAGTTCCTACAATGAGCAGTTCTTC

D gene: NA
J gene: TRBJ2-5
V gene: TRBV12-3/TRBV12-4
clone size: NA
CDR3 protein: CASSLLSQETQYF
CDR3 DNA: TGTGCCAGCAGTTTACTCTCCCAGGAGACCCAGTACTTC

D gene: NA
J gene: TRBJ1-3
V gene: TRBV5-4
clone size: NA
CDR3 protein: CASSLARDTDSGNTIYF
CDR3 DNA: TGTGCCAGCAGCTTAGCACGGGACACCGACTCTGGAAACACCATATATTTT

D gene: NA
J gene: TRBJ1-2
V gene: TRBV28
clone size: NA
CDR3 protein: CASSSYPLYYGYTF
CDR3 DNA: TGTGCCAGCAGTTCCTACCCCCTCTACTATGGCTACACCTTC

D gene: TRBD1
J gene: TRBJ2-5
V gene: TRBV5-8
clone size: NA
CDR3 protein: CASSEDRVDGQETQYF
CDR3 DNA: TGTGCCAGCAGCGAAGACAGGGTCGACGGTCAAGAGACCCAGTACTTC

D gene: NA
J gene: TRBJ1-2
V gene: TRBV18
clone size: NA
CDR3 protein: CASSPPSGFYGYTF
CDR3 DNA: TGTGCCAGCTCACCACCTTCGGGATTCTATGGCTACACCTTC

D gene: TRBD1
J gene: TRBJ1-2
V gene: TRBV2
clone size: NA
CDR3 protein: CASRAQGLDGYTF
CDR3 DNA: TGTGCCAGCAGAGCACAGGGGTTGGATGGCTACACCTTC

D gene: NA
J gene: TRBJ2-7
V gene: TRBV14
clone size: NA
CDR3 protein: CASSQGQVGSLRF
CDR3 DNA: TGTGCCAGCAGCCAAGGTCAGGTGGGCAGCTTACGGTTC

D gene: TRBD1
J gene: TRBJ2-7
V gene: TRBV7-9
clone size: once
CDR3 protein: CASSQGDEQYF
CDR3 DNA: TGTGCCAGCAGCCAGGGGGACGAGCAGTACTTC

D gene: TRBD1
J gene: TRBJ2-5
V gene: TRBV28
clone size: NA
CDR3 protein: CASKNRDSFQETQYF
CDR3 DNA: TGTGCCAGCAAAAACCGGGACAGCTTTCAAGAGACCCAGTACTTC

D gene: NA
J gene: TRBJ2-7
V gene: TRBV21-1
clone size: NA
CDR3 protein: CASSKGDRGQYYEQYF
CDR3 DNA: TGTGCCAGCAGCAAAGGGGACAGGGGTCAATACTACGAGCAGTACTTC

D gene: TRBD2
J gene: TRBJ2-7
V gene: TRBV3-1/TRBV3-2
clone size: NA
CDR3 protein: CASSQLASGRASYEQYF
CDR3 DNA: TGTGCCAGCAGCCAATTAGCTAGCGGGAGGGCCTCCTACGAGCAGTACTTC

D gene: NA
J gene: TRBJ2-1
V gene: TRBV7-9
clone size: NA
CDR3 protein: CASSLALAGTYNEQFF
CDR3 DNA: TGTGCCAGCAGCTTAGCCTTGGCAGGGACCTACAATGAGCAGTTCTTC

D gene: NA
J gene: TRBJ2-5
V gene: TRBV3-1/TRBV3-2
clone size: NA
CDR3 protein: CASSHLETQYF
CDR3 DNA: TGTGCCAGCAGCCACTTAGAGACCCAGTACTTC

D gene: NA
J gene: TRBJ2-7
V gene: TRBV28
clone size: once
CDR3 protein: CASSLSTRFYEQYF
CDR3 DNA: TGTGCCAGCAGTTTATCGACTAGGTTCTACGAGCAGTACTTC

D gene: TRBD2
J gene: TRBJ2-1
V gene: TRBV5-4
clone size: few
CDR3 protein: CASSLTSGRDNEQFF
CDR3 DNA: TGTGCCAGCAGCTTGACTAGCGGGAGGGACAATGAGCAGTTCTTC

D gene: TRBD2
J gene: TRBJ2-7
V gene: TRBV7-8
clone size: NA
CDR3 protein: CASSWTSGSSYEQYF
CDR3 DNA: TGTGCCAGCAGCTGGACTAGCGGGAGCTCCTACGAGCAGTACTTC

D gene: TRBD1
J gene: TRBJ2-4
V gene: TRBV27
clone size: NA
CDR3 protein: CASSRTGGGIIQYF
CDR3 DNA: TGTGCCAGCAGTCGGACAGGGGGCGGGATCATTCAGTACTTC

D gene: NA
J gene: TRBJ2-2
V gene: TRBV28
clone size: once
CDR3 protein: CASSLTLGRAGGELFF
CDR3 DNA: TGTGCCAGCAGTTTAACCCTGGGCAGGGCCGGCGGGGAGCTGTTTTTT

D gene: TRBD2
J gene: TRBJ2-5
V gene: TRBV27
clone size: NA
CDR3 protein: CASSSVLAGWETQYF
CDR3 DNA: TGTGCCAGCAGCTCGGTACTAGCGGGTTGGGAGACCCAGTACTTC

D gene: TRBD2
J gene: TRBJ2-7
V gene: TRBV18
clone size: NA
CDR3 protein: CASSRSSGRASSEQYF
CDR3 DNA: TGTGCCAGCTCACGTTCTAGCGGGAGGGCCTCTAGCGAGCAGTACTTC

D gene: TRBD2
J gene: TRBJ2-7
V gene: TRBV27
clone size: many
CDR3 protein: CASSLGGGRVPYEQYF
CDR3 DNA: TGTGCCAGCAGCCTGGGAGGCGGGAGAGTACCCTACGAGCAGTACTTC

D gene: NA
J gene: TRBJ2-5
V gene: TRBV7-2
clone size: NA
CDR3 protein: CASSLARTVETQYF
CDR3 DNA: TGTGCCAGCAGCTTAGCGAGGACTGTAGAGACCCAGTACTTC

D gene: TRBD2
J gene: TRBJ2-4
V gene: TRBV11-2
clone size: NA
CDR3 protein: CASTLRLLAGLAKNIQYF
CDR3 DNA: TGTGCCAGCACCCTTAGACTCCTAGCGGGACTAGCCAAAAACATTCAGTACTTC

D gene: NA
J gene: TRBJ2-7
V gene: TRBV7-2
clone size: NA
CDR3 protein: CASSMTVHYEQYF
CDR3 DNA: TGTGCCAGCAGCATGACTGTACATTACGAGCAGTACTTC

D gene: NA
J gene: TRBJ1-6
V gene: TRBV6-6
clone size: NA
CDR3 protein: CASSYDGTRGSPLHF
CDR3 DNA: TGTGCCAGCAGTTACGACGGGACTAGGGGATCACCCCTCCACTTT

D gene: NA
J gene: TRBJ2-1
V gene: TRBV5-4
clone size: NA
CDR3 protein: CASSLDRNNEQFF
CDR3 DNA: TGTGCCAGCAGCTTAGACAGGAACAATGAGCAGTTCTTC

D gene: TRBD1
J gene: TRBJ1-1
V gene: TRBV9
clone size: NA
CDR3 protein: CASSSPGQGNTEAFF
CDR3 DNA: TGTGCCAGCAGCTCCCCGGGACAGGGGAACACTGAAGCTTTCTTT

D gene: TRBD1
J gene: TRBJ1-1
V gene: TRBV19
clone size: once
CDR3 protein: CASSPYSGTDIANTEAFF
CDR3 DNA: TGTGCCAGTAGTCCGTACTCCGGGACAGACATTGCGAACACTGAAGCTTTCTTT

D gene: TRBD1
J gene: TRBJ2-2
V gene: TRBV2
clone size: NA
CDR3 protein: CASSRGQGATGELFF
CDR3 DNA: TGTGCCAGCAGTCGGGGGCAGGGGGCCACCGGGGAGCTGTTTTTT

D gene: NA
J gene: TRBJ2-7
V gene: TRBV12-2
clone size: NA
CDR3 protein: CASRLAMSRSWGAYEQYF
CDR3 DNA: TGTGCAAGTCGCTTAGCGATGAGCAGGAGCTGGGGAGCCTACGAGCAGTACTTC

D gene: TRBD2
J gene: TRBJ2-3
V gene: TRBV6-2/TRBV6-3
clone size: NA
CDR3 protein: CASSYTAGLAGGTDTQYF
CDR3 DNA: TGTGCCAGCAGTTACACTGCGGGACTAGCGGGAGGGACAGATACGCAGTATTTT

D gene: NA
J gene: TRBJ1-6
V gene: TRBV19
clone size: NA
CDR3 protein: CASSIPTGTPNSPLHF
CDR3 DNA: TGTGCCAGTAGTATACCCACCGGGACACCTAATTCACCCCTCCACTTT